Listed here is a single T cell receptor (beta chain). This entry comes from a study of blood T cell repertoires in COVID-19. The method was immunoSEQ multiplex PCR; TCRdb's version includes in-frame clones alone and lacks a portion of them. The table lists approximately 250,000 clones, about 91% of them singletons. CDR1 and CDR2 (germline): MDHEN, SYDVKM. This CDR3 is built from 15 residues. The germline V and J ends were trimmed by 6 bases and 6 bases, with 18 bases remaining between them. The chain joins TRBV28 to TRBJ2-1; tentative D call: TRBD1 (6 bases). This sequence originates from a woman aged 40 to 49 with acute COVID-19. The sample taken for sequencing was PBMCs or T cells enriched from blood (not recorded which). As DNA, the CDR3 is TGTGCCAGCAGCCACGGGACATCTCCGGGCAATGAGCAGTTCTTC. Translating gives CASSHGTSPGNEQFF.